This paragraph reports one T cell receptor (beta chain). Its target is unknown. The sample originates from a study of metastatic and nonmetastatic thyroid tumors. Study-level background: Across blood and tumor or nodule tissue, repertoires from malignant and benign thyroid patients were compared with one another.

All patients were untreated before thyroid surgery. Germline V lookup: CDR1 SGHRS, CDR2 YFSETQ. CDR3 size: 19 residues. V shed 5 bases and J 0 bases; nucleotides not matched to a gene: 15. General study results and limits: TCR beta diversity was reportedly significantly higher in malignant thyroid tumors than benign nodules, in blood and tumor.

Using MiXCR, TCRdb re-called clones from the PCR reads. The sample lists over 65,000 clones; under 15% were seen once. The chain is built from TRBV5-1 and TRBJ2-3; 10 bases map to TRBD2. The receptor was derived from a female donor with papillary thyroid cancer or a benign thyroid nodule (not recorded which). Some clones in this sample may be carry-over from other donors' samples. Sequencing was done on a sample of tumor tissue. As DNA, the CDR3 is TGCGCCAGCAGATTGACTCACCCCCAACTAGCGGGAAGCACAGATACGCAGTATTTT. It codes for CASRLTHPQLAGSTDTQYF.